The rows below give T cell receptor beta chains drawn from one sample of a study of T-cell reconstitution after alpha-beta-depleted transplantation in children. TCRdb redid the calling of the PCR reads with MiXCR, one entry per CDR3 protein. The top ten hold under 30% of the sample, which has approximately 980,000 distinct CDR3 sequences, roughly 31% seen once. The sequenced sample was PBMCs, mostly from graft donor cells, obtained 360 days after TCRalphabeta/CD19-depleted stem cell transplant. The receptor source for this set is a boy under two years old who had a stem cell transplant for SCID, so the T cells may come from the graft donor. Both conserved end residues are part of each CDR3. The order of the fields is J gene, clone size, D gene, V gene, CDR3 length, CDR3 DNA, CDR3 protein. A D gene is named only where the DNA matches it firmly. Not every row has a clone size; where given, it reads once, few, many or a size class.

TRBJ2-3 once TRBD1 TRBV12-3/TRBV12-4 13 TGTGCCAGCTGGACAGGGTTCACAGATACGCAGTATTTT CASWTGFTDTQYF
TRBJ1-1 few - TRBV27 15 TGTGCCAGCAGTCTCCGGAAACAGGCGAACACTGAAGCTTTCTTT CASSLRKQANTEAFF
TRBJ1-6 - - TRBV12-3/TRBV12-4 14 TGTGCCAGCAGTCGTCGCCGGGTGGGCTCACCCCTCCACTTT CASSRRRVGSPLHF
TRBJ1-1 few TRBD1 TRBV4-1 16 TGCGCCAGCAGCCAAGCCGGACAGGTGGGGAGCACTGAAGCTTTCTTT CASSQAGQVGSTEAFF
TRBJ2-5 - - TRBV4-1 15 TGCGCCAGCAGCCAAGGTCCGGGACTTAAAGAGACCCAGTACTTC CASSQGPGLKETQYF
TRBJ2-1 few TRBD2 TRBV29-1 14 TGCAGCGTTGCCTCGACTAGCGGGGTCCATGAGCAGTTCTTC CSVASTSGVHEQFF
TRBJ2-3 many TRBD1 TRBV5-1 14 TGCGCCAGCGGCCGGGACAGGATGGCAGATACGCAGTATTTT CASGRDRMADTQYF
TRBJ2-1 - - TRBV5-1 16 TGCGCCAGCAGCTTAATTCCCGCGGCACCCTACAATGAGCAGTTCTTC CASSLIPAAPYNEQFF
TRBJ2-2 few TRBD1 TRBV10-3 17 TGTGCCATCCTAGATTCGTCCGGGACAGCTAACACCGGGGAGCTGTTTTTT CAILDSSGTANTGELFF
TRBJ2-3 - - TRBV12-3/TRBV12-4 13 TGTGCCAGCAGTCTCTTCGCGACAGATACGCAGTATTTT CASSLFATDTQYF
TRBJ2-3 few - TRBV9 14 TGTGCCAGCAGCGCTTCCGCTAGTACAGATACGCAGTATTTT CASSASASTDTQYF
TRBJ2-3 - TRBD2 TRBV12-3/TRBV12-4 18 TGTGCCAGCAGTTTCCGTTCTCCCGGGACTAGCGGTGCGGATACGCAGTATTTT CASSFRSPGTSGADTQYF
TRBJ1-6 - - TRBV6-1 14 TGTGCCAGCAGCCAGGGAGGTTTCGGGTCACCCCTCCACTTT CASSQGGFGSPLHF
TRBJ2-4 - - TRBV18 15 TGTGCCAGCTCACAGCCCCGGGGAGCCAAAAACATTCAGTACTTC CASSQPRGAKNIQYF
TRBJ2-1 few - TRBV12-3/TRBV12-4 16 TGTGCCAGCGGAAGGGCCGGGGGCCTATCCTACAATGAGCAGTTCTTC CASGRAGGLSYNEQFF
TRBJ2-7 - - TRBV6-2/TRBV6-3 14 TGTGCCAGCAGCGTAAAACAGGGCCCCTACGAGCAGTACTTC CASSVKQGPYEQYF
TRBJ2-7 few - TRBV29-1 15 TGCAGCGTTGAAGCCGGGGGTTATAGCTCCTACGAGCAGTACTTC CSVEAGGYSSYEQYF